This T cell receptor beta chain was documented in a study of blood T cell repertoires in COVID-19. As processed by the authors: The assay estimated nucleated cells by amplifying reference gene primers. Profiling relied on immunoSEQ multiplex PCR, and the TCRdb table lists in-frame clones only, not all of them. V and J calls and clone size follow that table, whereas D and trimming were derived from the DNA. The profile shows approximately 210,000 clones, around 83% of them singletons. V shed 0 bases and J 6 bases; nucleotides not matched to a gene: 1. CDR3 size: 15 residues. CDR1 and CDR2 from the germline V gene are LGHNT and FRNRAP.

The J gene is TRBJ2-3, the V gene TRBV12-5, with TRBD1 identical over 12 bases. The receptor was derived from a woman aged 45-65 years with acute or convalescent COVID-19. Specimen: peripheral blood. The CDR3 here is CASGLVGTGGDTQYF. In DNA, the CDR3 is TGTGCTAGTGGTTTGGTCGGGACAGGGGGCGATACGCAGTATTTT.